The text below deals with one T cell receptor (beta chain). Generated by immunoSEQ multiplex PCR, the TCRdb table keeps only in-frame clones and is missing some. The repertoire has about 160,000 clones, 85% to 90% of them found once; the top ten carry 6.5% to 7%. This record belongs to a study of T cell responses to AZD1222 COVID-19 vaccine. Germline CDR1 reads MNHNS; CDR2 reads SASEGT. Trimming removed 2 bases from V and 8 bases from J, with 10 bases in between. This CDR3 spans 14 amino acids. The sequence came from an adult in good health. V usage is TRBV6-1 and J usage is TRBJ1-6; D perhaps matches TRBD1 (6 bases). Sequenced material: peripheral blood, taken on day 0 of AZD1222 vaccination. CDR3 loop: CASSERGAYSPLHF. The CDR3 bases are TGTGCCAGCAGTGAAAGGGGGGCCTATTCACCCCTCCACTTT.